This TCR beta chain was found in a study of post-analysis software for immune sequencing data. Study information: Relapsing-remitting, secondary progressive and progressive-relapsing courses of multiple sclerosis were included.

Study conclusions and caveats: Clustering by F measure revealed strong co-clustering among samples prepared together in one batch. In patients, TRBV5-6, TRBV5-1 and TRBV20-1 belonged to five or six TRBV segments found more frequently than in controls. Multiple sclerosis patients had significantly lower normalized Chao1 diversity than controls.

Trimming left V 5 bases short and J 3 bases short, with 14 bases between. This CDR3 has 14 amino acids. Germline V lookup: CDR1 SGDLS, CDR2 YYNGEE. This clonotype was picked up a small number of times. Its matching antigen is unknown. The authors incorporated unique molecular identifiers into the TCR beta cDNA libraries. TCRdb re-called the PCR reads through MiXCR, storing one row per CDR3 protein. In the table there are about 760,000 distinct CDR3 sequences, about 32% of which are singletons. The chain links TRBV9 to TRBJ1-2, with a tentative D call TRBD1 (5 bases). This TCR was sampled from a girl between 10 and 17 years old with multiple sclerosis. The sequenced sample consisted of blood. CDR3 sequence (DNA): TGTGCCAGCAGTGTGGGGGAAGAGTACTATGGCTACACCTTC. It encodes CASSVGEEYYGYTF.